This entry lists 32 T cell receptor beta chains sequenced from one sample in a study of T cells in Graves' hyperthyroidism and ophthalmopathy. Using RNA transcripts as the source, TCR beta CDR3 regions were amplified. RT-PCR in the first round (using the HTBI primer set) targeted the TCR CDR3. From the multiplex PCR reads, TCRdb called clonotypes with MiXCR, one entry per CDR3 protein. There are around 540,000 distinct CDR3 sequences in the sample; 15% to 20% occur only once, and approximately 32% lies in the top ten. The sequenced sample consisted of blood. The receptors come from a woman under 40 with Graves' ophthalmopathy.

This clonotype was counted between two and nine times. This sequence joins TRBV6-2 or TRBV6-3 and TRBJ2-1, with TRBD2 matching 8 bases. Germline values: CDR1 MNHEY, CDR2 SVGEGT. V lost 6 bases to trimming and J lost 9 bases; unmatched junction nucleotides: 4. The CDR3 has 12 residues. The CDR3 loop reads CASRHGRGEQFF. As DNA, the CDR3 is TGTGCCAGCAGGCACGGGAGGGGTGAGCAGTTCTTC.

As regards this clonotype: A much larger clone lies a single base off, so this may be a read error. The CDR3 sequence: CASSSPHPGRSSQPQHF. CDR3 nucleotides: TGTGCCAGTAGTTCTCCCCACCCCGGACGGAGCAGTCAGCCCCAGCATTTT. V is TRBV19 and J is TRBJ1-5; D call uncertain. The CDR3 spans 17 residues. Germline CDR1 reads LNHDA; CDR2 reads SQIVND (reference sequence).

The chain combines TRBV11-2 with TRBJ2-7, with D tentatively TRBD1 or TRBD2 (5 bases each). The ends were cut back, 5 bases at V and 0 bases at J, with 14 bases in the middle. Germline CDR1 SGHAT, CDR2 FQNNGV. This CDR3 is 15 amino acids long. The CDR3 sequence is CASSPPVGVSYEQYF. The CDR3 DNA is TGTGCCAGCAGCCCCCCCGTGGGGGTCTCCTACGAGCAGTACTTC.

The gene calls are TRBV28 and TRBJ2-2; TRBD2 aligns across 7 bases. CDR3 length equals 16 residues. Losses at the gene ends were 1 base for V and 6 bases for J; bases not matched to a gene: 8. CDR1 MDHEN and CDR2 SYDVKM come from the germline V gene. This CDR3 reads CASSLYGGFPPGELFF. CDR3 DNA: TGTGCCAGCAGTTTATACGGGGGGTTCCCCCCCGGGGAGCTGTTTTTT.

Here the CDR3 DNA reads TGTGCCAGCAGTTCTCAGGGGTTTCCCATAAGCTACTCTGGGGCCAACGTCCTGACTTTC. Translation gives CASSSQGFPISYSGANVLTF. J is TRBJ2-6 and V is TRBV25-1; weak D call: TRBD1 (6 bases). V lost 5 bases to trimming and J lost 0 bases, with 23 bases between them. The CDR3 extends over 20 amino acids. CDR1 is MGHDK, CDR2 SYGVNS, per germline.

Many counts were recorded for this clonotype. This chain joins TRBV7-2 and TRBJ2-7; possibly TRBD1 for D (5 bases). V lost 0 bases and J 2 bases, leaving 11 bases between the germline ends. There are 15 residues in the CDR3. Germline V gives CDR1 SGHTA, CDR2 FQGNSA. Written as DNA, the CDR3 is TGTGCCAGCAGCTTAGCTCGGGCAGGGACCTACGAGCAGTACTTC. Amino acids: CASSLARAGTYEQYF.

This clonotype has ten or more counts. The V call is TRBV16, the J call TRBJ2-7, with D hard to call. Germline lookup yields CDR1 KGHSY and CDR2 FQNENV. The CDR3 spans 15 residues. V was shortened by 2 bases and J by 2 bases, with 13 bases between the two germline ends. CDR3 in amino acids: CASSQMEGLAYEQYF. As DNA, the CDR3 is TGTGCCAGCAGCCAAATGGAAGGTCTTGCCTACGAGCAGTACTTC. Full variable domain (remainder filled in from reference TRBV16 and TRBJ2-7): GEEVAQTPKHLVRGEGQKAKLYCAPIKGHSYVFWYQQVLKNEFKFLISFQNENVFDETGMPKERFSAKCLPNSPCSLEIQATKLEDSAVYFCASSQMEGLAYEQYFGPGTRLTVT.

This clonotype was recorded a few times. The chain has TRBV3-1 and TRBJ2-4; tentatively, D is TRBD1 (6 bases). The CDR3 length is 16 residues. The germline gives CDR1 LGHDT, CDR2 YNNKEL (reference sequence). Trimming took 0 bases from V and 0 from J, leaving 9 bases between them. The CDR3 reads CASSQDTGRAKNIQYF. For the CDR3, the DNA is TGTGCCAGCAGCCAAGATACAGGGAGAGCCAAAAACATTCAGTACTTC.

The chain has TRBV6-1 and TRBJ2-2; 8 bases match TRBD2. The CDR3 has 14 residues. In germline, CDR1 is MNHNS, CDR2 SASEGT. V shed 6 bases and J 4 bases; nucleotides not matched to a gene: 4. CDR3 DNA sequence: TGTGCCAGCAGACTCCGGGAGGGCACCGGGGAGCTGTTTTTT. Translation: CASRLREGTGELFF.

The chain joins TRBV9 to TRBJ2-6; D remains ambiguous. V gave up 1 base and J gave up 0 bases, with 17 bases separating them. The CDR3 is made up of 19 amino acids. Germline CDR1 reads SGDLS; CDR2 reads YYNGEE. The CDR3, as DNA: TGTGCCAGCAGCGTACATATATGGGCGGAAAGCTCTGGGGCCAACGTCCTGACTTTC. Its translation: CASSVHIWAESSGANVLTF.

The rearrangement joins TRBV7-2 to TRBJ1-2, with a tentative D call TRBD1 (6 bases). Trimming stripped 5 bases from V and 5 bases from J, with 27 bases between. From germline, CDR1 is SGHTA and CDR2 FQGNSA. The CDR3 is 18 residues long. The CDR3 sequence is CASSARLGAHRREYGYTF. The CDR3 DNA reads as TGTGCCAGCAGCGCCCGACTGGGGGCGCATAGGAGGGAGTATGGCTACACCTTC.

Regarding this clonotype: One end of the junction varies from germline; a read error may be responsible. V and J are TRBV14 and TRBJ1-6; D is possibly TRBD1 (5 bases). This CDR3 is 13 amino acids long. CDR1 and CDR2 from the germline V gene are SGHDN and FVKESK. CDR3 sequence: CAGRQTHNSPLHF. In DNA, the CDR3 is TGTGCCGGCAGACAGACCCATAATTCACCCCTCCACTTT.

In its sample, this clonotype was seen many times. The rearrangement joins TRBV20-1 to TRBJ1-2; D is possibly TRBD1 (6 bases). Germline V CDR1 and CDR2: DFQATT, SNEGSKA (reference sequence). The CDR3 sequence is 11 residues long. Trimming cost V 2 bases and J 8 bases, with 9 bases left between them. CDR3 DNA: TGCAGTGCTAGACCAGGGGACGGCTACACCTTC. This gives the protein CSARPGDGYTF.

Many counts were recorded for this clonotype. The CDR3 loop is CASSARTRVYEQYF. The DNA for the CDR3 is TGTGCCAGCAGCGCCCGGACTAGAGTCTACGAGCAGTACTTC. The V and J genes are TRBV3-1 and TRBJ2-7, with 7 bases lining up with TRBD2. The junction had 7 bases not matched to a gene; V was cut back by 5 bases and J by 3 bases. This CDR3 is 14 amino acids long. CDR1 and CDR2 from the germline V gene are LGHDT and YNNKEL (reference sequence).

Details on this clonotype: Since a much larger clone is just one base distant, this may be a read error. DNA of the CDR3: TGTGCCAGCAGCCGACCTGGCAGCTACACTGAAGCTTTCTTT. Protein product: CASSRPGSYTEAFF. J is TRBJ1-1 and V is TRBV5-6; no clear D gene. V was shortened by 4 bases and J by 3 bases, with 13 bases between the two germline ends. Germline V CDR1 and CDR2: SGHDT, YYEEEE. CDR3 length: 14 residues.

The chain has TRBV7-9 and TRBJ1-6; 10 bases map to TRBD1. The CDR3 runs to 17 residues. V shed 4 bases, J shed 7 bases, and the junction held 10 bases outside the gene matches. Germline-derived CDR1 and CDR2 are SEHNR and FQNEAQ (reference sequence). The CDR3 region is CASSSGTGALGNSPLHF. The DNA of the CDR3 is TGTGCCAGCAGCTCCGGGACAGGGGCCCTGGGGAATTCACCCCTCCACTTT.

This clonotype appeared many times. The chain recombines TRBV7-2 with TRBJ2-3, with 12 bases aligning to TRBD2. After removal of 5 bases from V and 6 bases from J, the junction contained 6 bases not matched to a gene. Germline V gene lookup returns CDR1 SGHTA and CDR2 FQGNSA. This CDR3 comprises 15 residues. The CDR3 DNA is TGTGCCAGCAGCCCCGCTAGCGGGAGGGTGGATACGCAGTATTTT. This gives the protein CASSPASGRVDTQYF.

This clonotype was picked up a small number of times. The chain is built from TRBV9 and TRBJ1-2, with 10 bases identical to TRBD1. After removal of 4 bases from V and 4 bases from J, the junction contained 13 bases not matched to a gene. The CDR3 runs 17 residues. Germline-derived CDR1 and CDR2 are SGDLS and YYNGEE. The CDR3 DNA reads as TGTGCCAGCAGCCACCCCCCCTGGAGGGACAGGGGCTATGGCTACACCTTC. It yields the protein CASSHPPWRDRGYGYTF.

This clonotype was seen ten or more times. The V gene is TRBV20-1, the J gene TRBJ2-7, with 8 positions matching TRBD1. Germline V gene lookup returns CDR1 DFQATT and CDR2 SNEGSKA (reference sequence). With V trimmed by 6 bases and J by 6 bases, 13 bases remained unmatched. The CDR3 has 14 residues. The chain's CDR3 is CSAAGQGAAREQYF. CDR3 bases: TGCAGTGCAGCAGGACAGGGAGCGGCTCGCGAGCAGTACTTC.

Of note for this clonotype: This may be a read error: a much more frequent sequence differs by one nucleotide. This sequence joins TRBV25-1 and TRBJ1-1; D unresolved. The CDR3 loop spans 11 amino acids. CDR1 and CDR2 from the germline V gene are MGHDK and SYGVNS. Between the trimmed V and J ends, which lost 8 bases and 1 base, there was a span of 5 bases. The CDR3: CASLTNTEAFF. The DNA of the CDR3 is TGTGCCAGCTTGACGAACACTGAAGCTTTCTTT.

In DNA form, the CDR3 reads TGTGCCAGCTCAACCTGGACACAGAATCAGCCCCAGCATTTT. It is translated as CASSTWTQNQPQHF. The chain links TRBV18 to TRBJ1-5; tentatively, D is TRBD1 (5 bases). From germline, CDR1 is KGHSH and CDR2 LQKENI. Trimming left V 5 bases short and J 4 bases short, with 12 bases between. The CDR3 has 14 amino acids.

This clonotype showed up just a few times. The gene calls are TRBV9 and TRBJ1-2, with D perhaps TRBD1 (6 bases). Per germline, CDR1 SGDLS and CDR2 YYNGEE. The CDR3 runs 14 residues. The V end lost 4 bases, the J end lost 6 bases, and 16 bases lay between the germline ends. CDR3 in DNA: TGTGCCAGCAGCCGCGCCGGGGGGCGCCATGGCTACACCTTC. Encoded protein: CASSRAGGRHGYTF.

This clonotype was found a few times. The chain couples TRBV6-2 or TRBV6-3 to TRBJ2-2; D not resolved. V was cut by 6 bases and J by 9 bases, with 14 bases left in between. Germline lookup yields CDR1 MNHEY and CDR2 SVGEGT. The CDR3 has 13 amino acids. CDR3 bases: TGTGCCAGCAGCGGCCGGTGGCGCCGGGAGCTGTTTTTT. Residues: CASSGRWRRELFF.

This clonotype was counted ten times or more. The rearrangement uses TRBV20-1 and TRBJ2-7; D gene ambiguous. This CDR3 has 14 residues. The V end was cut by 0 bases, the J end by 6 bases, with 15 bases between. Germline V gene data show CDR1 as DFQATT and CDR2 as SNEGSKA (reference sequence). CDR3: CSARDDRIDREQYF. CDR3 sequence (DNA): TGCAGTGCTAGAGACGATAGAATCGACCGCGAGCAGTACTTC.

This clonotype was seen at least ten times. The rearrangement joins TRBV12-3 or TRBV12-4 to TRBJ1-1, with TRBD1 matching over 8 bases. The junction had 10 bases not matched to a gene; V was cut back by 3 bases and J by 4 bases. This CDR3 is 16 amino acids long. The CDR3 sequence: CASSFGQGAHSTEAFF. CDR3 coding DNA: TGTGCCAGCAGTTTCGGGCAGGGGGCCCATAGCACTGAAGCTTTCTTT.

Remarks on this clonotype: This may stem from a read error, because a much larger clone lies one nucleotide away. V usage is TRBV28 and J usage is TRBJ1-2; 7 nucleotides line up with TRBD1. The CDR3 has 13 amino acids. Germline lookup yields CDR1 MDHEN and CDR2 SYDVKM. V lost 6 bases and J lost 5; bases outside the gene matches: 6. CDR3 sequence (DNA): TGTGCCAGCAGCGCGGACAGGATTTATGGCTACACCTTC. Encoded protein: CASSADRIYGYTF.

The V call is TRBV20-1, the J call TRBJ2-1; TRBD2 aligns across 9 bases. V lost 3 bases and J lost 2; bases outside the gene matches: 5. The CDR3 length is 15 residues. The germline CDR1 and CDR2 sequences are DFQATT and SNEGSKA (reference sequence). The CDR3 is CSASVGLAAYNEQFF. For the CDR3, the DNA is TGCAGTGCTAGTGTGGGACTAGCTGCCTACAATGAGCAGTTCTTC.

This clonotype has just a few counts. The chain carries TRBV27 and TRBJ2-1; TRBD2 agrees at 7 bases. This CDR3 is built from 12 residues. The V gene's germline CDR1 is MNHEY and CDR2 SMNVEV (reference sequence). V lost 8 bases, J lost 6 bases, and 4 bases stayed unmatched. CDR3 sequence reads: CASGWEGNEQFF. The CDR3, as DNA: TGTGCCAGCGGTTGGGAGGGCAATGAGCAGTTCTTC.

This clonotype was seen ten or more times. The chain employs TRBV7-3 and TRBJ2-1; 11 bases line up with TRBD2. Germline V CDR1 and CDR2: SGHTA, FQGTGA. The CDR3 has 14 amino acids. The V gene end was trimmed by 5 bases and the J gene end by 8 bases; junction bases not matched to a gene: 5. The CDR3 DNA reads TGTGCCAGCAGCCTCCGTAGCGGGAGGGATGAGCAGTTCTTC. Translating gives CASSLRSGRDEQFF.

This clonotype has only a few counts. The rearrangement joins TRBV28 to TRBJ1-2; D call uncertain. There are 14 residues in the CDR3. Looked up from germline, CDR1 is MDHEN and CDR2 is SYDVKM. Trimming stripped 5 bases from V and 5 bases from J, with 15 bases between. The CDR3: CASSEPAARYGYTF. CDR3 bases: TGTGCCAGCAGTGAACCGGCGGCGCGATATGGCTACACCTTC.

This clonotype was recorded at least ten times. The chain joins TRBV30 to TRBJ2-7; the D is unclear. V lost 2 bases, J lost 9 bases, and 17 bases lay in between. The CDR3 runs to 13 residues. Germline V CDR1 and CDR2: GTSNPN, SVGIG (reference sequence). The CDR3 DNA follows: TGTGCCTGGAGTTCCGAGTGGCCAGGAAGGCAGTACTTC. Its translation is CAWSSEWPGRQYF.

This clonotype was seen many times. This rearrangement joins TRBV27 to TRBJ1-2; no clear D gene. The germline V gene encodes CDR1 MNHEY and CDR2 SMNVEV (reference sequence). Trimming shortened V by 4 bases and J by 8 bases, and 17 bases separated the two germline ends. This CDR3 has 14 amino acids. CDR3 loop: CASSSLPIARGYTF. The CDR3 coding sequence is TGTGCCAGCAGTTCACTTCCTATAGCGAGAGGCTACACCTTC.